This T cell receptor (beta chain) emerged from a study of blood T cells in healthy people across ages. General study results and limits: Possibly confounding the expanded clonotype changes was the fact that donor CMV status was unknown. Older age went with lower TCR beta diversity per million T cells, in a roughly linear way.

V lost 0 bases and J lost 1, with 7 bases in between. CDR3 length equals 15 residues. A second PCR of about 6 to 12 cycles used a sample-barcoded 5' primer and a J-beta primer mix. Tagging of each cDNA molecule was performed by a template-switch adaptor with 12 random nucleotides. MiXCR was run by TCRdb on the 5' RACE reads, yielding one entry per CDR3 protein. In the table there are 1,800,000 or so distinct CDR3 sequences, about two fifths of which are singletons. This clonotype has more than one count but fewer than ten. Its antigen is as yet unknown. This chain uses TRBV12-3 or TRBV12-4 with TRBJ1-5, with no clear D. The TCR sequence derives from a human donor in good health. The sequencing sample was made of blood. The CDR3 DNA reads TGTGCCAGCAGTTTAGCGCTGATGAGCAATCAGCCCCAGCATTTT. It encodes CASSLALMSNQPQHF.